The 31 T cell receptor beta chains reported below all come from one sample, sequenced in a study of T cells in Graves' hyperthyroidism and ophthalmopathy. RNA transcripts gave rise to amplified TCR beta CDR3 regions. HTBI primers drove first-round RT-PCR of the TCR CDR3. Via MiXCR, TCRdb re-called the multiplex PCR reads, giving one row per CDR3 protein. The top ten clones hold about 20% of a sample with hundreds of thousands of distinct CDR3 sequences, 15% to 20% of them seen once. Sequenced sample: blood. The receptors were gathered from a woman aged 18-29 years with Graves' hyperthyroidism.

V gene TRBV5-1 combines with J gene TRBJ2-1; 11 positions agree with TRBD2. This CDR3 contains 15 residues. The junction had 5 bases not matched to a gene; V was cut back by 4 bases and J by 5 bases. From germline, CDR1 is SGHRS and CDR2 YFSETQ. CDR3 sequence: CASSLSSGRNNEQFF. The CDR3 coding sequence is TGCGCCAGCAGCCTTTCTAGCGGGAGGAACAATGAGCAGTTCTTC.

V is TRBV19 and J is TRBJ2-7; 8 bases map to TRBD2. Germline values: CDR1 LNHDA, CDR2 SQIVND (reference sequence). The CDR3 has 14 amino acids. Trimming took 3 bases from V and 5 from J; bases not matched to a gene: 6. CDR3 loop: CASSISGSINEQYF. The CDR3 DNA sequence: TGTGCCAGTAGTATCAGCGGGAGTATCAACGAGCAGTACTTC.

The gene calls are TRBV2 and TRBJ1-2; TRBD1 is a possible D gene (5 bases). The length of the CDR3 is 14 residues. Germline V gene data show CDR1 as SNHLY and CDR2 as FYNNEI. Trimming shortened V by 0 bases and J by 4 bases, and 9 bases separated the two germline ends. Here the CDR3 reads CASSEALQVYGYTF. The CDR3 nucleotides are TGTGCCAGCAGTGAAGCCTTACAGGTCTATGGCTACACCTTC.

This clonotype has more than one count but fewer than ten. The gene calls are TRBV28 and TRBJ2-7; no definite D call. The CDR3 totals 12 residues. V lost 6 bases, J lost 5 bases, and 11 bases lay in between. From germline, CDR1 is MDHEN and CDR2 SYDVKM. This CDR3 is CASRSYSDEQYF. CDR3 DNA: TGTGCCAGCAGGTCCTATAGTGACGAGCAGTACTTC.

This clonotype was recorded a few times. The chain uses TRBV6-1 and TRBJ2-2; 11 positions agree with TRBD2. J gave up 5 bases and V 1 base, and 0 bases lay outside the gene matches. From germline, CDR1 is MNHNS and CDR2 SASEGT. There are 15 residues in the CDR3. The DNA of the CDR3 is TGTGCCAGCAGTGAAGGACTAGCGGGGACCGGGGAGCTGTTTTTT. This gives the protein CASSEGLAGTGELFF.

This clonotype came up a few times. V gene TRBV6-1 combines with J gene TRBJ2-6; D is uncertain. The V gene lost 10 bases and the J gene lost 0 bases, with 7 bases spanning the gap. The germline V gene encodes CDR1 MNHNS and CDR2 SASEGT. This CDR3 spans 13 amino acids. The CDR3 DNA is TGTGCCATAAAAAGCTCTGGGGCCAACGTCCTGACTTTC. Translating gives CAIKSSGANVLTF.

V is TRBV11-1 and J is TRBJ2-1; D uncertain. Trimming took off 6 bases at V and 4 bases at J, with 13 bases between the two ends. The V gene's germline CDR1 is SGHAT and CDR2 FQDESV (reference sequence). This CDR3 has 14 amino acids. The CDR3 region is CASRGGVTYNEQFF. For the CDR3, the DNA is TGTGCCAGCAGGGGTGGCGTAACGTACAATGAGCAGTTCTTC.

To note about this clonotype: A much larger clonotype is one base distant, so this may be a read error. This rearrangement joins TRBV6-2 or TRBV6-3 to TRBJ2-3, with D unresolved. CDR3 size: 13 residues. Trimming shortened V by 4 bases and J by 2 bases, and 7 bases separated the two germline ends. The germline V gene has CDR1 MNHEY and CDR2 SVGEGT. In nucleotides, the CDR3 is TGTGCCAGCAGTTGCTCGTACACAGATACGCAGTATTTT. Protein sequence: CASSCSYTDTQYF.

Ten or more counts support this clonotype. V usage is TRBV2 and J usage is TRBJ1-2, with D maybe TRBD1 (5 bases). Germline V gene data show CDR1 as SNHLY and CDR2 as FYNNEI. The CDR3 covers 14 residues. V was trimmed by 5 bases and J by 1 base, leaving 11 bases between them. In nucleotides, the CDR3 is TGTGCCAGCAGTCCAAGACAGATTAACTATGGCTACACCTTC. It yields the protein CASSPRQINYGYTF.

This clonotype was seen repeatedly, ten times or more. A much larger clone differs from this one at a single base, so this may be a read error. V is TRBV18 and J is TRBJ2-3, with D unclear. The CDR3 covers 12 residues. Trimming shortened V by 1 base and J by 4 bases, and 3 bases separated the two germline ends. Germline loops: CDR1 KGHSH, CDR2 LQKENI. The CDR3, as DNA: TGTGCCAGCTCACCACAGGCAGATACGCAGTATTTT. Translating it yields CASSPQADTQYF. The full variable domain, in which reference TRBV18 and TRBJ2-3 provide the parts outside the CDR3, is NAGVMQNPRHLVRRRGQEARLRCSPMKGHSHVYWYRQLPEEGLKFMVYLQKENIIDESGMPKERFSAEFPKEGPSILRIQQVVRGDSAAYFCASSPQADTQYFGPGTRLTVL.

In this sample, this clonotype turned up many times. The rearrangement uses TRBV18 and TRBJ2-3; D gene uncertain. Per the germline V gene, CDR1 is KGHSH and CDR2 is LQKENI. The CDR3 loop spans 12 amino acids. Between the trimmed V and J ends, which lost 6 bases and 2 bases, there was a span of 6 bases. CDR3 protein: CASSSDTDTQYF. The CDR3 region has the DNA TGTGCCAGCTCTTCAGACACAGATACGCAGTATTTT.

V gene TRBV6-2 or TRBV6-3 combines with J gene TRBJ2-7; 7 nucleotides line up with TRBD2. Trimming at V came to 10 bases and at J to 7 bases, leaving 13 bases not matched to a gene. The CDR3 spans 13 residues. The germline V gene encodes CDR1 MNHEY and CDR2 SVGEGT. CDR3 in amino acids: CAIKGGTTKEQYF. For the CDR3, the DNA is TGTGCCATCAAAGGCGGGACTACAAAGGAGCAGTACTTC.

The V gene is TRBV28, the J gene TRBJ2-1; D might be TRBD2 (5 bases). V lost 10 bases and J lost 5, with 18 bases in between. The length of the CDR3 is 14 residues. CDR1 is MDHEN and CDR2 is SYDVKM in the germline V gene. The DNA of the CDR3 is TGTGCCATCTCTGCCGCTCCAGCGGACAATGAGCAGTTCTTC. It translates to CAISAAPADNEQFF.

The J gene is TRBJ1-2, the V gene TRBV28; 7 nucleotides line up with TRBD1. The CDR3 is 14 amino acids. CDR1 is MDHEN, CDR2 SYDVKM, per germline. J was trimmed by 1 base and V by 3 bases; bases with no gene match: 2. In nucleotides, the CDR3 is TGTGCCAGCAGTTTTGCAGGGGGTAACTATGGCTACACCTTC. Its protein product is CASSFAGGNYGYTF.

V and J are TRBV2 and TRBJ1-3; 7 nucleotides agree with TRBD1. The J segment lost 15 bases and the V segment lost 7 bases, leaving 12 bases of the junction unmatched. Germline V gene data show CDR1 as SNHLY and CDR2 as FYNNEI. The CDR3 is 12 residues long. The CDR3 DNA reads TGTGCCAGCAAGAGGGAGGGGGCCTGGTCATATTTT. Translation gives CASKREGAWSYF.

This chain uses TRBV29-1 with TRBJ2-7; TRBD1 matches at 9 bases. CDR1 is SQVTM, CDR2 ANQGSEA, per germline. The CDR3 runs 16 residues. Trimming at V came to 6 bases and at J to 0 bases, leaving 12 bases not matched to a gene. CDR3 region: CSVGEQGAMSSYEQYF. DNA for the CDR3: TGCAGCGTGGGCGAACAGGGGGCAATGAGCTCCTACGAGCAGTACTTC.

This clonotype showed up many times. This chain connects TRBV12-3 or TRBV12-4 to TRBJ1-3; TRBD1 aligns across 9 bases. This CDR3 comprises 14 residues. The junction had 6 bases not matched to a gene; V was cut back by 6 bases and J by 6 bases. CDR3 nucleotide sequence: TGTGCCAGCAGCCCCGGGACAGGGTTAAACACCATATATTTT. Translated: CASSPGTGLNTIYF.

With regard to this clonotype: One end of the junction varies from germline; a read error may be responsible. This sequence joins TRBV5-6 and TRBJ1-5; D unclear. The germline CDR1 and CDR2 sequences are SGHDT and YYEEEE. The CDR3 sequence is 13 residues long. The CDR3, as DNA: TGTGCCAGCGGCTTCACGGGCAATCAGCCCCAGCATTTT. It encodes CASGFTGNQPQHF.

This clonotype was recorded a few times. One junction end does not reproduce the germline sequence, and a read error may be involved. CDR3 amino acids: CASSLGWGNRYELYF. The CDR3 DNA reads TGTGCCAGCAGCTTAGGCTGGGGTAATCGTTACGAGCTGTACTTC. The genes are TRBV7-2 and TRBJ2-7; D is undetermined. Germline CDR1 and CDR2: SGHTA and FQGNSA. CDR3 length: 15 amino acids. Supplemented by reference TRBV7-2 and TRBJ2-7, the full variable domain reads GAGVSQSPSNKVTEKGKDVELRCDPISGHTALYWYRQSLGQGLEFLIYFQGNSAPDKSGLPSDRFSAERTGGSVSTLTIQRTQQEDSAVYLCASSLGWGNRYELYFGPGTRLTVT.

V is TRBV19 and J is TRBJ1-2; D call uncertain. V lost 2 bases and J 6 bases, leaving 10 bases between the germline ends. Looked up from germline, CDR1 is LNHDA and CDR2 is SQIVND (reference sequence). The CDR3 is 13 amino acids. This CDR3 reads CASSIRLIDGYTF. In nucleotides, the CDR3 is TGTGCCAGTAGTATACGATTAATCGATGGCTACACCTTC.

There are many counts of this clonotype. The DNA for the CDR3 is TGCAGTGCTCGCAGGGACGGCCAGACCCAGTACTTC. It encodes CSARRDGQTQYF. V is TRBV20-1 and J is TRBJ2-5; D possibly uses TRBD1 or TRBD2 (5 bases each). Germline assignment: CDR1 DFQATT and CDR2 SNEGSKA (reference sequence). This CDR3 region has 12 residues. V was pared by 5 bases and J by 6 bases, with 13 bases between.

This clonotype has at least ten counts. V and J are TRBV28 and TRBJ2-5; 8 bases line up with TRBD1. There are 16 residues in the CDR3. The trim removed 4 bases at V and 5 bases at J, leaving 12 bases unmatched. CDR1 is MDHEN, CDR2 SYDVKM, per germline. In nucleotides, the CDR3 is TGTGCCAGCAGTTGGTTAGCGTCAGGGGGCGAGGAGACCCAGTACTTC. Translated, it gives CASSWLASGGEETQYF.

This clonotype was picked up many times. The chain uses TRBV20-1 and TRBJ2-5; TRBD2 matches 13 bases. With V trimmed by 4 bases and J by 5 bases, 4 bases remained unmatched. CDR3 length: 14 amino acids. Germline CDR1 and CDR2: DFQATT and SNEGSKA (reference sequence). The CDR3 region has the DNA TGCAGTGCTACGGGGACTAGCGGGACGGAGACCCAGTACTTC. Its translation is CSATGTSGTETQYF.

This clonotype was recorded many times. V gene TRBV6-1 combines with J gene TRBJ2-5; TRBD2 aligns across 15 bases. Germline-derived CDR1 and CDR2 are MNHNS and SASEGT. V shed 1 base, J shed 4 bases, and the junction held 7 bases outside the gene matches. There are 18 residues in the CDR3. CDR3: CASSEGVPGLAGGETQYF. For the CDR3, the DNA is TGTGCCAGCAGTGAAGGCGTTCCGGGACTAGCGGGAGGAGAGACCCAGTACTTC.

The rearrangement links TRBV18 to TRBJ2-7, with 7 bases matching TRBD1. This CDR3 is 14 amino acids long. The J segment lost 6 bases and the V segment lost 0 bases, leaving 5 bases of the junction unmatched. The germline V gene has CDR1 KGHSH and CDR2 LQKENI. As DNA, the CDR3 is TGTGCCAGCTCACCACCAGGACAGGTAACCGAGCAGTACTTC. The encoded protein is CASSPPGQVTEQYF. Full variable domain (outside the CDR3, taken from reference TRBV18 and TRBJ2-7): NAGVMQNPRHLVRRRGQEARLRCSPMKGHSHVYWYRQLPEEGLKFMVYLQKENIIDESGMPKERFSAEFPKEGPSILRIQQVVRGDSAAYFCASSPPGQVTEQYFGPGTRLTVT.

The table lists this clonotype with a few counts. The chain is built from TRBV12-3 or TRBV12-4 and TRBJ2-2; D gene unclear. This CDR3 has 14 residues. Trimming took 8 bases from V and 3 from J, leaving 13 bases between them. The DNA of the CDR3 is TGTGCCAGCCGACCGCCTTATGACACCGGGGAGCTGTTTTTT. Its translation is CASRPPYDTGELFF.

This clonotype was seen at least ten times. This CDR3 is CSATGLAGVEDEQFF. The CDR3, as DNA: TGCAGTGCCACGGGACTAGCGGGAGTAGAGGATGAGCAGTTCTTC. The J gene is TRBJ2-1, the V gene TRBV20-1; 14 nucleotides match TRBD2. CDR3 length: 15 residues. CDR1 is DFQATT, CDR2 SNEGSKA, per germline (reference sequence). Germline trimming cut 6 bases from V and 8 bases from J; bases unmatched to any gene: 9.

This clonotype was seen ten or more times. The chain uses TRBV6-1 and TRBJ2-3, with 14 nucleotides matching TRBD2. The V segment lost 5 bases and the J segment 5 bases; nucleotides outside the gene matches: 9. The germline V gene has CDR1 MNHNS and CDR2 SASEGT. The CDR3 is 17 residues long. In DNA form, the CDR3 reads TGTGCCAGCAGTCTAACCCCGGGACTAGCGGGAGTAGATACGCAGTATTTT. Translated: CASSLTPGLAGVDTQYF.

The chain carries TRBV29-1 and TRBJ2-7; D unclear. With 4 bases removed from V and 2 bases from J, the gap between germline ends came to 12 bases. Looked up from germline, CDR1 is SQVTM and CDR2 is ANQGSEA. The CDR3 runs to 13 residues. CDR3 loop: CSVGGRLTYEQYF. The CDR3 coding sequence is TGCAGCGTTGGCGGCAGGTTAACCTACGAGCAGTACTTC.

This clonotype was detected many times. The V and J genes are TRBV6-2 or TRBV6-3 and TRBJ1-1; D is possibly TRBD1 (5 bases). Trimming took 2 bases from V and 7 from J, leaving 8 bases between them. Germline CDR1 is MNHEY and CDR2 is SVGEGT. The CDR3 is 12 residues long. CDR3 DNA: TGTGCCAGCAGTTACCGGGACGGTGAAGCTTTCTTT. It specifies CASSYRDGEAFF.

This clonotype was counted many times. This chain links TRBV18 with TRBJ2-1, with TRBD1 identical over 9 bases. This CDR3 spans 13 amino acids. Germline V gene lookup returns CDR1 KGHSH and CDR2 LQKENI. Trimming took 4 bases from V and 6 from J; bases not matched to a gene: 1. CDR3 region: CASSRDRVNEQFF. The DNA for the CDR3 is TGTGCCAGCTCACGGGACAGGGTCAATGAGCAGTTCTTC.